The present T cell receptor beta chain was sequenced within a study of T cell changes during pregnancy in multiple sclerosis. The protocol was immunoSEQ multiplex PCR, while the TCRdb copy is restricted to in-frame clones and leaves out a portion. The sample has over 25,000 clones, about 88% seen once. Material: CD8+ T cells from peripheral blood mononuclear cells, obtained in the second trimester of pregnancy. The origin of this receptor is a female donor with multiple sclerosis, enrolled in a pregnancy study.

The CDR3 nucleotides read TGCGCCAGCAGCCAAGATCTGGAGGTCTATAATGAAAAACTGTTTTTT. It specifies CASSQDLEVYNEKLFF. The V call is TRBV4-3, the J call TRBJ1-4; D not resolved. The V and J ends lost 0 bases and 4 bases respectively, with 12 bases between them. In germline, CDR1 is LGHNA, CDR2 YSLEER. This CDR3 is 16 amino acids long.